The rows below give T cell receptor beta chains drawn from one sample of a study of early T cells in non-severe SARS-CoV-2 infection. Via MiXCR, TCRdb re-called the 5' RACE reads, giving one row per CDR3 protein. The sample records fewer than 45,000 distinct CDR3 sequences, roughly 9.9% being singletons. Sequenced sample: whole blood. The receptors here all came from an adult who was a healthcare worker with PCR-confirmed SARS-CoV-2 infection or an uninfected control (not recorded which). Both conserved end residues are trimmed from each CDR3. The order of the fields is V gene, clone size, CDR3 protein. Some rows mark clone size as missing; the rest say once, few, many or name a class of expanded clone.

v_gene: TRBV5-5
abundance: many
CDR3aa: ASSYVRNTEAF

v_gene: TRBV11-2
abundance: many
CDR3aa: ASSLAAGITYEQY

v_gene: TRBV9
abundance: many
CDR3aa: ASSVEGRLNTEAF

v_gene: TRBV4-1
abundance: many
CDR3aa: ASSQSLSYEQY

v_gene: TRBV11-2
abundance: -
CDR3aa: ASSLIRQNEQF

v_gene: TRBV6-6
abundance: few
CDR3aa: ASSSLATGTGELF

v_gene: TRBV28
abundance: many
CDR3aa: ASSGDTDTQY

v_gene: TRBV29-1
abundance: many
CDR3aa: SVGLDTDTQY

v_gene: TRBV20-1
abundance: many
CDR3aa: SASTVANYGYT

v_gene: TRBV5-1
abundance: -
CDR3aa: ASSQGPEQY

v_gene: TRBV2
abundance: many
CDR3aa: ASSEKRGGQGARDTQY

v_gene: TRBV3-1
abundance: -
CDR3aa: ASSQALVGISYEQY

v_gene: TRBV4-3
abundance: few
CDR3aa: ASSQQQDSPLH

v_gene: TRBV19
abundance: many
CDR3aa: ASSNRGTNYGYT

v_gene: TRBV7-8
abundance: many
CDR3aa: ASRPTRTGQPYEQY

v_gene: TRBV20-1
abundance: -
CDR3aa: SANLAGGTYEQY

v_gene: TRBV5-4
abundance: many
CDR3aa: ASSLAGVYYGYT

v_gene: TRBV5-1
abundance: -
CDR3aa: ASSSLGPHQETQY

v_gene: TRBV6-2/TRBV6-3
abundance: many
CDR3aa: ASSYSQGAYNEQF

v_gene: TRBV29-1
abundance: many
CDR3aa: SVGTGGNGYT

v_gene: TRBV28
abundance: -
CDR3aa: ASSPPMDTQY

v_gene: TRBV14
abundance: -
CDR3aa: ASSQLVEGEAF

v_gene: TRBV7-9
abundance: -
CDR3aa: ASSLAGVKETQY

v_gene: TRBV9
abundance: -
CDR3aa: ASSVALGGYT

v_gene: TRBV6-5
abundance: -
CDR3aa: ASSALGPRASWAGELF

v_gene: TRBV5-4
abundance: few
CDR3aa: ASSLEADRGELF

v_gene: TRBV20-1
abundance: -
CDR3aa: SARGVWGLAGPTQY

v_gene: TRBV6-2/TRBV6-3
abundance: many
CDR3aa: ASSTALAARRTDTQY

v_gene: TRBV12-3/TRBV12-4
abundance: medium-sized
CDR3aa: ASSLGGGPDTQY

v_gene: TRBV20-1
abundance: many
CDR3aa: SAIQGLETEAF

v_gene: TRBV12-3/TRBV12-4
abundance: -
CDR3aa: ASNYQGGYT

v_gene: TRBV29-1
abundance: few
CDR3aa: SAHQTGSNEKLF

v_gene: TRBV20-1
abundance: few
CDR3aa: SAMTGERPTSYYEQY

v_gene: TRBV11-1
abundance: -
CDR3aa: ASSGSPNTGGYT

v_gene: TRBV12-3/TRBV12-4
abundance: few
CDR3aa: ASSLMGQGSEKLF

v_gene: TRBV3-1
abundance: -
CDR3aa: ASSQGTVYNSPLH

v_gene: TRBV5-1
abundance: many
CDR3aa: ASSFDSPSVTEAF

v_gene: TRBV6-5
abundance: many
CDR3aa: ATQGASYEQY

v_gene: TRBV7-2
abundance: many
CDR3aa: ASSSDRWSSYEQY

v_gene: TRBV28
abundance: -
CDR3aa: ASSLPNYEQY

v_gene: TRBV15
abundance: many
CDR3aa: ATENRITDTQY

v_gene: TRBV29-1
abundance: few
CDR3aa: SGQGLGNEQF

v_gene: TRBV5-1
abundance: -
CDR3aa: ASSSPPDTPGDNEQF

v_gene: TRBV30
abundance: many
CDR3aa: AWSDVGVENSPLH